This T cell receptor (beta chain) was sequenced in a study of cytomegalovirus exposure and HLA in healthy donors. CDR1 is SQVTM and CDR2 is ANQGSEA in the germline V gene. CDR3 size: 15 residues. The germline V and J ends were trimmed by 0 bases and 0 bases, with 9 bases remaining between them. This clone has just a few counts. The antigen is unknown. The PCR made use of 60 Vbeta and 13 Jbeta primers. Sequencing was performed with immunoSEQ multiplex PCR; in TCRdb, only in-frame clones are kept and a portion is missing. The repertoire holds more than 110,000 clones, with 73% as singletons. Study-level results: An analysis was carried out at a later point. It showed that HLA-associated TCR beta chains were more clonally expanded than equally common non-associated chains.

This rearrangement joins TRBV29-1 to TRBJ2-1; D unclear. Sample: PBMCs. The receptor was derived from a woman aged 40 to 50 in good health and CMV-seronegative. This chain's CDR3 is CSVEEFRYSYNEQFF. Written as DNA, the CDR3 is TGCAGCGTTGAAGAATTTAGATACTCCTACAATGAGCAGTTCTTC.